These T cell receptor beta chains were read from a single sample in a study of CD8 T cells in ankylosing spondylitis. TCRdb recomputed calls from the 5' RACE reads with MiXCR, one row per CDR3 protein. The profile shows some 240,000 distinct CDR3 sequences, about 20% of them singletons. What was sequenced was blood, either unsorted or a sorted T cell fraction (not recorded which). These receptors were collected from a male donor with ankylosing spondylitis or in good health (not recorded which). The CDR3 runs from the conserved cysteine through the conserved F or W. The size field is filled for only some rows; it gives once, few, many or a size class.

v_call: TRBV9
clone_size: few
j_call: TRBJ2-2
cdr3_aa: CASSVRRGGENTGELFF

v_call: TRBV6-4
clone_size: .
j_call: TRBJ2-3
cdr3_aa: CASSDREGSTDTQYF

v_call: TRBV6-1
clone_size: few
j_call: TRBJ1-1
cdr3_aa: CASSKPIGVPEAFF

v_call: TRBV4-3
clone_size: many
j_call: TRBJ2-1
cdr3_aa: CASSPQGTSSSYNEQFF

v_call: TRBV24-1
clone_size: few
j_call: TRBJ2-1
cdr3_aa: CATSDLTSAGEGQFF

v_call: TRBV25-1
clone_size: many
j_call: TRBJ2-1
cdr3_aa: CASSKGGPYNEQFF

v_call: TRBV12-3/TRBV12-4
clone_size: few
j_call: TRBJ2-1
cdr3_aa: CASSLFLAGDEQFF

v_call: TRBV21-1
clone_size: .
j_call: TRBJ1-5
cdr3_aa: CASSTDSQPQHF

v_call: TRBV27
clone_size: .
j_call: TRBJ2-1
cdr3_aa: CASSWGTSREYNEQFF

v_call: TRBV12-3/TRBV12-4
clone_size: few
j_call: TRBJ2-5
cdr3_aa: CASAWEVGGQETQYF

v_call: TRBV5-5
clone_size: .
j_call: TRBJ2-7
cdr3_aa: CASSLDRFAATYEQYF

v_call: TRBV5-1
clone_size: .
j_call: TRBJ1-1
cdr3_aa: CASSPWTGPDTEAFF

v_call: TRBV24-1
clone_size: .
j_call: TRBJ2-7
cdr3_aa: CAPDYRTTYEQYF

v_call: TRBV5-1
clone_size: few
j_call: TRBJ2-3
cdr3_aa: CASSSSGSFGTDTQYF

v_call: TRBV29-1
clone_size: .
j_call: TRBJ2-3
cdr3_aa: CSVLGTSGGTDTQYF

v_call: TRBV6-5
clone_size: .
j_call: TRBJ2-7
cdr3_aa: CASSYSRTYEQYF

v_call: TRBV4-1
clone_size: few
j_call: TRBJ2-5
cdr3_aa: CASSQTSGNQETQYF

v_call: TRBV18
clone_size: few
j_call: TRBJ2-5
cdr3_aa: CASSEQETQYF

v_call: TRBV12-3/TRBV12-4
clone_size: .
j_call: TRBJ1-2
cdr3_aa: CASSPPQGGGYTF

v_call: TRBV5-1
clone_size: .
j_call: TRBJ2-7
cdr3_aa: CASSLRQGENYEQYF

v_call: TRBV5-1
clone_size: .
j_call: TRBJ2-1
cdr3_aa: CASSSVTDEQFF

v_call: TRBV29-1
clone_size: .
j_call: TRBJ2-3
cdr3_aa: CSVEVLAGVIDTQYF

v_call: TRBV27
clone_size: few
j_call: TRBJ2-2
cdr3_aa: CASSLNSVAGELFF

v_call: TRBV4-1
clone_size: many
j_call: TRBJ2-2
cdr3_aa: CASSQEGELFF

v_call: TRBV7-8
clone_size: .
j_call: TRBJ2-7
cdr3_aa: CASSQSRDRGFEQYF

v_call: TRBV30
clone_size: .
j_call: TRBJ2-7
cdr3_aa: CAWSSGSGEQYF

v_call: TRBV5-6
clone_size: many
j_call: TRBJ2-5
cdr3_aa: CASSGGTNQETQYF

v_call: TRBV29-1
clone_size: .
j_call: TRBJ2-3
cdr3_aa: CSVDTSGSTDTQYF